The entry that follows covers one TCR beta chain sequence. Under the authors' procedure: Amplification of reference gene primers provided the estimated nucleated cell counts. Profiled with immunoSEQ multiplex PCR; TCRdb holds only in-frame clones, not every one. V and J calls and clone size are copied from that table; D and trimming were computed from the DNA. Seen here are approximately 65,000 clones, approximately 86% observed once, and the top ten hold less than 1.5%. This CDR3 has 14 residues. Germline-derived CDR1 and CDR2 are PRHDT and FYEKMQ (reference sequence). V was trimmed by 2 bases and J by 1 base, leaving 3 bases between them. The source of the sample is a study of blood T cell repertoires in COVID-19.

Sequencing was done on a sample of peripheral blood. The chain recombines TRBV13 with TRBJ2-6, with D unclear. This TCR came from a man aged 35-49 years with acute or convalescent COVID-19. The CDR3 nucleotides read TGTGCCAGCAGCTTACGGTCTGGGGCCAACGTCCTGACTTTC. This codes for CASSLRSGANVLTF.